The T cell receptor (beta chain) under discussion was sequenced for a study of response to subunit inactivated influenza vaccine. As concerns this clonotype: Its antigen is currently unknown.

Study-wide results and caveats: That few new T cells are recruited by each seasonal influenza vaccination was the authors' suggestion.

J was trimmed by 4 bases and V by 5 bases; bases with no gene match: 8. CDR1 and CDR2 from the germline V gene are DFQATT and SNEGSKA (reference sequence). This CDR3 comprises 15 residues. Each CDR3 protein gets one entry after TCRdb re-called the RT-PCR reads with MiXCR. Among roughly 170,000 distinct CDR3 sequences listed, about 9.3% were seen once. The receptor's source is a man in his fifties who received an inactivated influenza vaccine. The chain links TRBV20-1 to TRBJ2-1, with 10 positions matching TRBD2. Material: non-naive T cells sorted from PBMCs, obtained on the day of vaccination. The CDR3 DNA reads as TGCAGTGCTTTAACCGGGACTAGCGTATACAATGAGCAGTTCTTC. Protein sequence: CSALTGTSVYNEQFF.